The 10 T cell receptor beta chains below were found in one sample sequenced in a study of T cells in Graves' hyperthyroidism and ophthalmopathy. Researchers amplified the TCR beta CDR3 regions from RNA transcripts. HTBI primers drove first-round RT-PCR of the TCR CDR3. TCRdb ran MiXCR on the multiplex PCR reads and lists one entry per CDR3 protein. The profile shows hundreds of thousands of distinct CDR3 sequences, approximately 15% of them singletons. Sample: blood. These receptors were obtained from a woman aged 18-30 years with Graves' hyperthyroidism.

This clonotype was seen ten or more times. The rearrangement uses TRBV4-3 and TRBJ2-3, with D possibly being TRBD1 (6 bases). Germline V gene data show CDR1 as LGHNA and CDR2 as YSLEER. This CDR3 is 16 amino acids long. The V end lost 4 bases, the J end lost 4 bases, and 18 bases lay between the germline ends. The CDR3 region is CASSLVGRGVADTQYF. CDR3 nucleotide sequence: TGCGCCAGCAGCCTTGTCGGCAGGGGAGTCGCAGATACGCAGTATTTT.

This clonotype came up many times. The gene calls are TRBV20-1 and TRBJ1-4; the match to TRBD1 covers 7 bases. The trim removed 1 base at V and 8 bases at J, leaving 4 bases unmatched. The V gene's germline CDR1 is DFQATT and CDR2 SNEGSKA (reference sequence). The CDR3 is 13 residues long. As DNA, the CDR3 is TGCAGTGCTAGAGGACAGGGTTGGGAAAAACTGTTTTTT. As protein: CSARGQGWEKLFF.

This clonotype was seen many times. The J gene is TRBJ2-7, the V gene TRBV11-2, with 10 bases fitting TRBD2. The CDR3 has 15 amino acids. Germline V gene sequence: CDR1 SGHAT, CDR2 FQNNGV. Trimming removed 4 bases from V and 3 bases from J; junction bases left unmatched: 6. CDR3 in DNA: TGTGCCAGCAGCTCCCTAGCGGGAGAGCACTACGAGCAGTACTTC. Translated: CASSSLAGEHYEQYF.

Ten or more counts support this clonotype. The chain uses TRBV6-1 and TRBJ2-3, with D possibly TRBD2 on 6 matching bases. The CDR3 length is 14 residues. V gave up 4 bases and J gave up 5 bases, with 13 bases separating them. Germline lookup yields CDR1 MNHNS and CDR2 SASEGT. The CDR3 spells CASSGAGTLDTQYF. CDR3 sequence (DNA): TGTGCCAGCAGTGGGGCGGGAACCTTAGATACGCAGTATTTT.

This clonotype was seen more than once but under ten times. The J gene is TRBJ1-1, the V gene TRBV20-1; 7 bases match TRBD1. V shed 1 base and J 4 bases; nucleotides not matched to a gene: 3. Germline-derived CDR1 and CDR2 are DFQATT and SNEGSKA (reference sequence). CDR3 length: 13 residues. The CDR3 loop is CSARGPGGTEAFF. As DNA, the CDR3 is TGCAGTGCTAGAGGCCCAGGGGGCACTGAAGCTTTCTTT.

The table lists this clonotype with many counts. The chain joins TRBV6-2 or TRBV6-3 to TRBJ2-7; TRBD2 matches at 7 bases. V shed 0 bases and J 2 bases; nucleotides not matched to a gene: 10. CDR1 MNHEY and CDR2 SVGEGT come from the germline V gene. This CDR3 has 17 amino acids. The CDR3 region is CASSYSAASGNTYEQYF. CDR3 sequence (DNA): TGTGCCAGCAGTTACTCGGCGGCAAGCGGGAATACCTACGAGCAGTACTTC.

This clonotype was recorded at least ten times. The CDR3 loop reads CASSHGRTGRYEQYF. Here the CDR3 DNA reads TGTGCCAGCAGCCACGGCCGGACAGGGCGCTACGAGCAGTACTTC. This rearrangement joins TRBV13 to TRBJ2-7, with 8 bases identical to TRBD1. Unmatched junction bases numbered 9, after V lost 5 bases and J lost 3 bases. Germline V gene data show CDR1 as PRHDT and CDR2 as FYEKMQ (reference sequence). The CDR3 has 15 amino acids.

The sample holds many counts of this clonotype. V is TRBV27 and J is TRBJ2-2; 16 bases agree with TRBD2. The V segment lost 0 bases and the J segment 4 bases; nucleotides outside the gene matches: 2. CDR3 length equals 18 residues. Per germline, CDR1 MNHEY and CDR2 SMNVEV (reference sequence). The CDR3 DNA reads as TGTGCCAGCAGTTTATCGGGACTAGCGGGAGGGGCCACCGGGGAGCTGTTTTTT. Translating gives CASSLSGLAGGATGELFF.

This clonotype has a handful of counts. The rearrangement joins TRBV27 to TRBJ2-2; the match to TRBD2 covers 9 bases. After removal of 2 bases from V and 5 bases from J, the junction contained 6 bases not matched to a gene. This CDR3 contains 16 residues. Per germline, CDR1 MNHEY and CDR2 SMNVEV (reference sequence). As DNA, the CDR3 is TGTGCCAGCAGTTTAGCGGGAGGGCCTGAAACCGGGGAGCTGTTTTTT. Translated: CASSLAGGPETGELFF.

Ten or more counts support this clonotype. The chain couples TRBV30 to TRBJ1-5, with D tentatively TRBD1 (5 bases). The germline CDR1 and CDR2 sequences are GTSNPN and SVGIG (reference sequence). Trimming removed 2 bases at V and 6 bases at J, with 11 bases between. The CDR3 contains 13 residues. CDR3 bases: TGTGCCTGGAGTCATGGGGCAGGTCAGCCCCAGCATTTT. Its translation: CAWSHGAGQPQHF.